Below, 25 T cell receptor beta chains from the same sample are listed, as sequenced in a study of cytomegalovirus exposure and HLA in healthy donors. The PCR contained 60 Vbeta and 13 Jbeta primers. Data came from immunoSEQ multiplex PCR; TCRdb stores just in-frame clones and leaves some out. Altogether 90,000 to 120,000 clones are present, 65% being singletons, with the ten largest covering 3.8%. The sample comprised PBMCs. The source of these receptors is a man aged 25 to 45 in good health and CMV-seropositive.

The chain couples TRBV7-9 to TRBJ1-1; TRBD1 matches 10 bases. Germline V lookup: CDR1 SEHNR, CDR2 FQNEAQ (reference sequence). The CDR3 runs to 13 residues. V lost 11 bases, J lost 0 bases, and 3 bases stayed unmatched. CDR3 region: CAVDRGLNTEAFF. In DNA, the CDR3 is TGTGCCGTGGACAGGGGGTTGAACACTGAAGCTTTCTTT. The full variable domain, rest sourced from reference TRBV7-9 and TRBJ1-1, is DTGVSQNPRHKITKRGQNVTFRCDPISEHNRLYWYRQTLGQGPEFLTYFQNEAQLEKSRLLSDRFSAERPKGSFSTLEIQRTEQGDSAMYLCAVDRGLNTEAFFGQGTRLTVV.

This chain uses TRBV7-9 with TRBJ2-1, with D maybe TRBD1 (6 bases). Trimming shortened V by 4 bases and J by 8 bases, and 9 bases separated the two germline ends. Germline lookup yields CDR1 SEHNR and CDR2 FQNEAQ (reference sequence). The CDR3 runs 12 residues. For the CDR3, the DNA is TGTGCCAGCAGCTACAGGGCGGATGAGCAGTTCTTC. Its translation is CASSYRADEQFF.

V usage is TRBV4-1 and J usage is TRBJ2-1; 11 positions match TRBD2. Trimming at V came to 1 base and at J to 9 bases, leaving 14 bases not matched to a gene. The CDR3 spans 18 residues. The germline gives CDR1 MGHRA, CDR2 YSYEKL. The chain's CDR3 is CASSQGPGSSGGRGEQFF. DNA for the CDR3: TGCGCCAGCAGCCAAGGACCGGGATCTAGCGGGGGGCGCGGTGAGCAGTTCTTC.

The CDR3 nucleotides are TGTGCCAGCAGTCGGACAGAGAGAAGCTCCTACGAGCAGTACTTC. As protein: CASSRTERSSYEQYF. The V call is TRBV2, the J call TRBJ2-7, with D possibly being TRBD1 (6 bases). The V gene lost 5 bases and the J gene lost 0 bases, with 14 bases spanning the gap. The CDR3 runs to 15 residues. The germline CDR1 and CDR2 sequences are SNHLY and FYNNEI.

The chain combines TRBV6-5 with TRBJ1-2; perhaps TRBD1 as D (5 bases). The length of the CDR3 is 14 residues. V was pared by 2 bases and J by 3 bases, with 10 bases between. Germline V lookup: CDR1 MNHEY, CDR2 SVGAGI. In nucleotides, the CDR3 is TGTGCCAGCAGTTACGGGGCAGGCGACTATGGCTACACCTTC. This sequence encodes CASSYGAGDYGYTF.

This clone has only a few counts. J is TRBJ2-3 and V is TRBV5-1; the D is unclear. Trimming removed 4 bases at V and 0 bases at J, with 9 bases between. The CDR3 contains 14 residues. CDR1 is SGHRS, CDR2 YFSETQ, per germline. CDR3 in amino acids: CASSPPASTDTQYF. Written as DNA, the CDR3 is TGCGCCAGCAGCCCCCCAGCGAGCACAGATACGCAGTATTTT.

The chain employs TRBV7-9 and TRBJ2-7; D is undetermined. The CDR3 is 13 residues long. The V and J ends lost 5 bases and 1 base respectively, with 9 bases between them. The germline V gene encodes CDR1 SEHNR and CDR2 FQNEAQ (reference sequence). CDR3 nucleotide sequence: TGTGCCAGCAGCGAGGCACAATCCTACGAGCAGTACTTC. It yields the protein CASSEAQSYEQYF.

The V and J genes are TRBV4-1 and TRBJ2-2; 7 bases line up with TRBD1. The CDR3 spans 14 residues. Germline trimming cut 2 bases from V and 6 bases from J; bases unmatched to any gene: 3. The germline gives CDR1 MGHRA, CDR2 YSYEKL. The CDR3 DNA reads TGCGCCAGCAGCCAACCGACAGGGCCCGGGGAGCTGTTTTTT. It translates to CASSQPTGPGELFF.

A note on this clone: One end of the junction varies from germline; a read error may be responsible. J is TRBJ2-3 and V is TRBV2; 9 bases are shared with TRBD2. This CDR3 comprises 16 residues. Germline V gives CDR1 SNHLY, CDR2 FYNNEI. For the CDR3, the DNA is TGTGCCAGCAAACGCCTAGCGGGATCTAGCACGGATACGCAGTATTTT. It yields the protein CASKRLAGSSTDTQYF.

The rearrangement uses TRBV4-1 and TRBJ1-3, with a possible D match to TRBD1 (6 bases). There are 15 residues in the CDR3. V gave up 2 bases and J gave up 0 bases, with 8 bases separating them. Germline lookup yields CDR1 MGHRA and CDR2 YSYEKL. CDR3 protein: CASSQPTGSGNTIYF. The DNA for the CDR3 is TGCGCCAGCAGCCAACCGACAGGCTCTGGAAACACCATATATTTT.

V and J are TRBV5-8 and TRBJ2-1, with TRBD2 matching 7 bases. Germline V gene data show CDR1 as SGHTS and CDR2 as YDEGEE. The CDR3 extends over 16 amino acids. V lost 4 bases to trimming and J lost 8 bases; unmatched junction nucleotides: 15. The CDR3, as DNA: TGTGCCAGCAGCCATATCCCATGGACTAGTTTCGATGAGCAGTTCTTC. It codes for CASSHIPWTSFDEQFF.

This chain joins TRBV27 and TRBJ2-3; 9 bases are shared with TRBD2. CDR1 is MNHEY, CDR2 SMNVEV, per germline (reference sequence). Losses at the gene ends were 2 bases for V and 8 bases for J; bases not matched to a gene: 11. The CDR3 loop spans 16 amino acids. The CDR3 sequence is CASSLVLRGGRVTQYF. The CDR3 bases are TGTGCCAGCAGTTTAGTTTTGCGGGGGGGCCGGGTTACGCAGTATTTT.

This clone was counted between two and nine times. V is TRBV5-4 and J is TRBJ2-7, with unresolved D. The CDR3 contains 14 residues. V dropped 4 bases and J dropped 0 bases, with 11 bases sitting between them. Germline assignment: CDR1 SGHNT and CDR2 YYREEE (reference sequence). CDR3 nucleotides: TGTGCCAGCAGCCTATACAGCAGCTCCTACGAGCAGTACTTC. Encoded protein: CASSLYSSSYEQYF.

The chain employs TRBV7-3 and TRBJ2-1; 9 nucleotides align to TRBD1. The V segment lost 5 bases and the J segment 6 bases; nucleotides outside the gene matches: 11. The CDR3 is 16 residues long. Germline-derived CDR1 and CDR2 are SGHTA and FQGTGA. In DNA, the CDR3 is TGTGCCAGCAGCCCCCACCCCGGGACAGGGTTCAATGAGCAGTTCTTC. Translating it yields CASSPHPGTGFNEQFF.

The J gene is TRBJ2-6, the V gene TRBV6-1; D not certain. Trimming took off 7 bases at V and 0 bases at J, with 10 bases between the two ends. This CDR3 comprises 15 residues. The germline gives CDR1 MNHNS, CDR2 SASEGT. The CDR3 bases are TGTGCCAGCACCCCGGGTCGCTCTGGGGCCAACGTCCTGACTTTC. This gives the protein CASTPGRSGANVLTF.

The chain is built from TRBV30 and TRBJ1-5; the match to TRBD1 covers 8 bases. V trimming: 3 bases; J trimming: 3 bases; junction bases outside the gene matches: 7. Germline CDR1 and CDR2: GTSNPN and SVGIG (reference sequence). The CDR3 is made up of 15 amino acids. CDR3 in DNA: TGTGCCTGGAGACTCCAGGGGGCGACCAATCAGCCCCAGCATTTT. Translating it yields CAWRLQGATNQPQHF.

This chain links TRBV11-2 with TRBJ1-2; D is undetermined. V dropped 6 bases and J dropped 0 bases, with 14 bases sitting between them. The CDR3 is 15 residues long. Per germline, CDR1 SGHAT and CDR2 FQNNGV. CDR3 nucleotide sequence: TGTGCCAGCAGTTCCCACTACGAGGCTAACTATGGCTACACCTTC. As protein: CASSSHYEANYGYTF.

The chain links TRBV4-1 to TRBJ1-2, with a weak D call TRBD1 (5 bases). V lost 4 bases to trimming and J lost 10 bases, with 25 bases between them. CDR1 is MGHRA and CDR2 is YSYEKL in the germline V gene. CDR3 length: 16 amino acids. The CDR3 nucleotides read TGCGCCAGCAGCCCGGGGATGGAGGGACCTAGGAGAGTCTACACCTTC. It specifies CASSPGMEGPRRVYTF.

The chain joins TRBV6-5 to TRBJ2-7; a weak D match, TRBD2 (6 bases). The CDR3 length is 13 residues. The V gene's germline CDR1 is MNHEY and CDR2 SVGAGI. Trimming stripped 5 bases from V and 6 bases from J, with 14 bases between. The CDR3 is CASSGGDVVEQYF. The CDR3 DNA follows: TGTGCCAGCAGTGGAGGGGATGTGGTCGAGCAGTACTTC.

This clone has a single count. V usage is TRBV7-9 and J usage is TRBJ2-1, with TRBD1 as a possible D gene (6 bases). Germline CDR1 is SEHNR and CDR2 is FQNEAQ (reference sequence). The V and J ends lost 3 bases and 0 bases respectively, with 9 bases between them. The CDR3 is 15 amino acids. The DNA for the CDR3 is TGTGCCAGCAGCTTGGACAGTTTCTCCTACAATGAGCAGTTCTTC. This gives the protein CASSLDSFSYNEQFF. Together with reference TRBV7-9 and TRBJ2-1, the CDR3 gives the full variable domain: DTGVSQNPRHKITKRGQNVTFRCDPISEHNRLYWYRQTLGQGPEFLTYFQNEAQLEKSRLLSDRFSAERPKGSFSTLEIQRTEQGDSAMYLCASSLDSFSYNEQFFGPGTRLTVL.

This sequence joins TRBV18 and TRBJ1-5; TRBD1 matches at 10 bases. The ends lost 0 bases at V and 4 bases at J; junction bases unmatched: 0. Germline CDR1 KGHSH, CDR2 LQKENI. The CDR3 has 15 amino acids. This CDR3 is CASSPPGQGNQPQHF. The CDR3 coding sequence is TGTGCCAGCTCACCACCGGGACAGGGGAATCAGCCCCAGCATTTT.

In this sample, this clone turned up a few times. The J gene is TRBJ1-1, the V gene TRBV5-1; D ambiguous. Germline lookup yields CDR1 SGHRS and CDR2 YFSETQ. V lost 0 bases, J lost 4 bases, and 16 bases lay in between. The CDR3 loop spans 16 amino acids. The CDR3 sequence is CASSLGTTGYGTEAFF. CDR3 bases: TGCGCCAGCAGCTTGGGGACGACGGGGTACGGCACTGAAGCTTTCTTT.

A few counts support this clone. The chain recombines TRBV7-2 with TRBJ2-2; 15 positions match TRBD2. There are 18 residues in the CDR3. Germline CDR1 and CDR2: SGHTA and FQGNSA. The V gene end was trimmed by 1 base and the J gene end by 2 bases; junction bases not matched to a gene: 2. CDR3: CASSLGGLAGGNTGELFF. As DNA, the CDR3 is TGTGCCAGCAGCTTAGGGGGACTAGCGGGGGGTAACACCGGGGAGCTGTTTTTT.

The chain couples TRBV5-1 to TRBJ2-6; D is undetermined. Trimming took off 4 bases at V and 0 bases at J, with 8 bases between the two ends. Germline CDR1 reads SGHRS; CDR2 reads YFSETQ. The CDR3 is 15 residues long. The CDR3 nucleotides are TGCGCCAGCAGCCAGCAGGTCTCTGGGGCCAACGTCCTGACTTTC. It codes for CASSQQVSGANVLTF.

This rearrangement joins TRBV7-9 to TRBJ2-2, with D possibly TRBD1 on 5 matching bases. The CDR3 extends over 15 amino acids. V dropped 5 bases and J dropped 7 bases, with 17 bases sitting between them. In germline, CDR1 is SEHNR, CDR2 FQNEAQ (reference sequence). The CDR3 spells CASSHIVDSHGELFF. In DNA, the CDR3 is TGTGCCAGCAGCCATATTGTCGACAGCCACGGGGAGCTGTTTTTT. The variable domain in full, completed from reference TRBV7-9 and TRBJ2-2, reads DTGVSQNPRHKITKRGQNVTFRCDPISEHNRLYWYRQTLGQGPEFLTYFQNEAQLEKSRLLSDRFSAERPKGSFSTLEIQRTEQGDSAMYLCASSHIVDSHGELFFGEGSRLTVL.